A selection of T cell receptor beta chains follows, all from one sample in a study of T-cell reconstitution after alpha-beta-depleted transplantation in children. One entry per CDR3 protein, called by TCRdb with MiXCR from the PCR reads. Altogether hundreds of thousands of distinct CDR3 sequences are present, around 17% being singletons, with the ten largest covering roughly 3.3%. The material was PBMCs from the stem cell graft donor, obtained from the stem cell graft. These TCRs come from a human donor who donated a stem cell graft to a child with acute lymphoblastic leukemia. The CDR3 runs from the conserved cysteine through the conserved F or W. A D gene is named only where the DNA matches it firmly. A clone size is listed for some rows: how often the clone was seen (once, few, many), or a class if it is expanded.

J: TRBJ2-7
size: few
V: TRBV29-1
D: TRBD1
CDR3: CSVEGTGTGIEEQYF
DNA: TGCAGCGTTGAAGGGACCGGGACAGGGATAGAAGAGCAGTACTTC

J: TRBJ1-1
size: NA
V: TRBV13
D: NA
CDR3: CASSGGLLGTEAFF
DNA: TGTGCCAGCAGCGGGGGGCTACTGGGCACTGAAGCTTTCTTT

J: TRBJ2-5
size: few
V: TRBV28
D: NA
CDR3: CASSIGGAQETQYF
DNA: TGTGCCAGCAGTATCGGAGGGGCCCAAGAGACCCAGTACTTC

J: TRBJ2-2
size: few
V: TRBV5-1
D: NA
CDR3: CASSLGVPERYGELFF
DNA: TGCGCCAGCAGCTTGGGGGTGCCAGAAAGATACGGGGAGCTGTTTTTT

J: TRBJ2-7
size: few
V: TRBV5-5
D: NA
CDR3: CASSPLPGQSYEQYF
DNA: TGTGCCAGCAGCCCCCTGCCGGGACAAAGCTACGAGCAGTACTTC

J: TRBJ1-4
size: NA
V: TRBV7-9
D: NA
CDR3: CASSVQGLTNEKLFF
DNA: TGTGCCAGCAGCGTGCAGGGGCTAACTAATGAAAAACTGTTTTTT

J: TRBJ2-7
size: NA
V: TRBV12-3/TRBV12-4
D: NA
CDR3: CASSQGRQSYEQYF
DNA: TGTGCCAGCAGTCAGGGACGTCAGTCCTACGAGCAGTACTTC

J: TRBJ1-1
size: NA
V: TRBV18
D: NA
CDR3: CASSPNRGGTEAFF
DNA: TGTGCCAGCTCACCAAACCGGGGGGGCACTGAAGCTTTCTTT

J: TRBJ1-2
size: NA
V: TRBV4-2
D: NA
CDR3: CASSQEERFSGYTF
DNA: TGTGCCAGCAGCCAAGAAGAAAGATTCTCTGGCTACACCTTC

J: TRBJ1-1
size: NA
V: TRBV27
D: TRBD1
CDR3: CASGDRPLTEAFF
DNA: TGTGCCAGCGGGGACAGACCCCTCACTGAAGCTTTCTTT

J: TRBJ2-7
size: NA
V: TRBV18
D: TRBD1
CDR3: CASSPGLTGNYEQYF
DNA: TGTGCCAGCTCACCCGGACTGACAGGGAACTACGAGCAGTACTTC

J: TRBJ1-2
size: NA
V: TRBV3-1
D: NA
CDR3: CASSPSQGHYGYTF
DNA: TGTGCCAGCAGCCCGTCCCAGGGGCACTATGGCTACACCTTC

J: TRBJ1-2
size: NA
V: TRBV9
D: TRBD1
CDR3: CASSPGQAGGYTF
DNA: TGTGCCAGCAGCCCGGGACAGGCGGGCGGCTACACCTTC

J: TRBJ2-2
size: NA
V: TRBV12-3/TRBV12-4
D: NA
CDR3: CASSLTPENTGELFF
DNA: TGTGCCAGCAGTTTAACGCCAGAGAACACCGGGGAGCTGTTTTTT

J: TRBJ2-7
size: few
V: TRBV12-3/TRBV12-4
D: TRBD1
CDR3: CASSTSGTGSYEQYF
DNA: TGTGCCAGCAGTACTTCCGGGACAGGGTCCTACGAGCAGTACTTC

J: TRBJ2-7
size: few
V: TRBV27
D: TRBD1
CDR3: CASSPGDRVHEQYF
DNA: TGTGCCAGCAGCCCGGGCGACAGGGTCCACGAGCAGTACTTC

J: TRBJ2-1
size: few
V: TRBV6-1
D: TRBD1
CDR3: CASRKEVTGAYNEQFF
DNA: TGTGCCAGCCGAAAGGAGGTCACAGGGGCCTACAATGAGCAGTTCTTC

J: TRBJ2-2
size: few
V: TRBV7-6
D: NA
CDR3: CASSLGTGPYTGELFF
DNA: TGTGCCAGCAGCTTAGGGACCGGGCCATACACCGGGGAGCTGTTTTTT

J: TRBJ2-2
size: NA
V: TRBV6-2/TRBV6-3
D: NA
CDR3: CASSYLAEHELFF
DNA: TGTGCCAGCAGTTACTTGGCAGAACATGAGCTGTTTTTT

J: TRBJ1-2
size: NA
V: TRBV29-1
D: NA
CDR3: CSVLGGGREAYGYTF
DNA: TGCAGCGTCTTAGGCGGGGGGCGCGAGGCCTATGGCTACACCTTC

J: TRBJ1-2
size: many
V: TRBV12-3/TRBV12-4
D: NA
CDR3: CASSPTGRYGYTF
DNA: TGCGCCAGCAGCCCAACAGGGCGATATGGCTACACCTTC

J: TRBJ2-1
size: few
V: TRBV6-1
D: TRBD2
CDR3: CASSEFEGLAVYNEQFF
DNA: TGTGCCAGCAGTGAATTCGAGGGACTAGCGGTGTACAATGAGCAGTTCTTC

J: TRBJ2-1
size: few
V: TRBV5-1
D: NA
CDR3: CASSFGYLEQFF
DNA: TGCGCCAGCAGCTTTGGTTACCTTGAGCAGTTCTTC

J: TRBJ2-1
size: NA
V: TRBV4-1
D: NA
CDR3: CASSQVSAGPYNEQFF
DNA: TGCGCCAGCAGCCAAGTGAGTGCGGGACCCTACAATGAGCAGTTCTTC

J: TRBJ2-5
size: NA
V: TRBV5-1
D: NA
CDR3: CATSVRLQETQYF
DNA: TGCGCCACCTCGGTCCGATTACAAGAGACCCAGTACTTC

J: TRBJ1-2
size: few
V: TRBV28
D: TRBD1
CDR3: CASSRFTGGNGYTF
DNA: TGTGCCAGCAGCCGATTTACAGGGGGCAATGGCTACACCTTC

J: TRBJ1-5
size: few
V: TRBV20-1
D: NA
CDR3: CSARDMNSNQPQHF
DNA: TGCAGTGCTAGAGATATGAATAGCAATCAGCCCCAGCATTTT

J: TRBJ2-7
size: few
V: TRBV6-1
D: NA
CDR3: CASCTGTSNEQYF
DNA: TGTGCCAGTTGTACCGGGACAAGTAACGAGCAGTACTTC

J: TRBJ2-1
size: many
V: TRBV5-1
D: TRBD2
CDR3: CASVLSGNSYNEQFF
DNA: TGCGCCAGCGTCCTTAGCGGGAACTCCTACAATGAGCAGTTCTTC

J: TRBJ2-3
size: NA
V: TRBV7-9
D: TRBD1
CDR3: CASSPPDRVPDTQYF
DNA: TGTGCCAGCAGCCCACCGGACAGGGTGCCAGATACGCAGTATTTT

J: TRBJ2-1
size: few
V: TRBV7-9
D: NA
CDR3: CASSGLMSSYNEQFF
DNA: TGTGCCAGCAGCGGACTGATGAGCTCCTACAATGAGCAGTTCTTC

J: TRBJ2-1
size: NA
V: TRBV20-1
D: NA
CDR3: CSARDVHEQFF
DNA: TGCAGTGCTAGAGATGTCCATGAGCAGTTCTTC

J: TRBJ1-1
size: few
V: TRBV6-1
D: NA
CDR3: CASTPLSMDRLNTEAFF
DNA: TGTGCCAGCACACCCTTGTCTATGGACAGACTGAACACTGAAGCTTTCTTT

J: TRBJ2-7
size: NA
V: TRBV12-3/TRBV12-4
D: NA
CDR3: CASSLIGVGNPHEQYF
DNA: TGTGCCAGCAGTTTAATCGGGGTAGGGAACCCCCACGAGCAGTACTTC

J: TRBJ1-1
size: few
V: TRBV5-1
D: NA
CDR3: CASSLDPGGSYTEAFF
DNA: TGCGCCAGCAGCTTGGACCCAGGCGGCTCTTACACTGAAGCTTTCTTT

J: TRBJ2-5
size: NA
V: TRBV7-9
D: NA
CDR3: CASRREQETQYF
DNA: TGTGCCAGTAGGCGGGAACAAGAGACCCAGTACTTC

J: TRBJ1-1
size: few
V: TRBV20-1
D: NA
CDR3: CSARDPSDWVSAEAFF
DNA: TGCAGTGCTAGAGATCCTAGTGATTGGGTCTCTGCTGAAGCTTTCTTT

J: TRBJ1-5
size: few
V: TRBV5-1
D: TRBD1
CDR3: CASSHTTGSNQPQHF
DNA: TGCGCCAGCAGTCATACGACAGGGAGCAATCAGCCCCAGCATTTT

J: TRBJ1-4
size: NA
V: TRBV6-5
D: TRBD1
CDR3: CASSYDRGRKEKLFF
DNA: TGTGCCAGCAGTTACGACAGGGGGCGAAAGGAAAAACTGTTTTTT

J: TRBJ2-7
size: NA
V: TRBV20-1
D: TRBD2
CDR3: CSARDDWGESGISYEQYF
DNA: TGCAGTGCTAGAGATGATTGGGGTGAGAGCGGGATCTCCTACGAGCAGTACTTC

J: TRBJ2-7
size: NA
V: TRBV20-1
D: NA
CDR3: CSAREDSPHEQYF
DNA: TGCAGTGCTAGAGAGGACTCCCCCCACGAGCAGTACTTC

J: TRBJ2-3
size: NA
V: TRBV14
D: NA
CDR3: CAAGTGATQYF
DNA: TGTGCCGCCGGAACGGGGGCTACGCAGTATTTT

J: TRBJ1-4
size: few
V: TRBV27
D: TRBD1
CDR3: CASRDRGDEKLFF
DNA: TGTGCCAGCCGGGACAGGGGGGATGAAAAACTGTTTTTT

J: TRBJ2-1
size: NA
V: TRBV6-2/TRBV6-3
D: NA
CDR3: CASAGNPYGEQFF
DNA: TGTGCCAGCGCCGGGAATCCATACGGTGAGCAGTTCTTC

J: TRBJ2-3
size: NA
V: TRBV6-2/TRBV6-3
D: TRBD2
CDR3: CASSYQQTSGTPDTQYF
DNA: TGTGCCAGCAGTTACCAACAGACTAGCGGGACTCCAGATACGCAGTATTTT

J: TRBJ1-1
size: few
V: TRBV6-5
D: NA
CDR3: CASSYSTIRAWGNTEAFF
DNA: TGTGCCAGCAGTTACTCGACGATCCGTGCTTGGGGGAACACTGAAGCTTTCTTT

J: TRBJ2-3
size: NA
V: TRBV11-3
D: NA
CDR3: CASSLMAGINTDTQYF
DNA: TGTGCCAGCAGCTTAATGGCGGGTATTAACACAGATACGCAGTATTTT

J: TRBJ2-7
size: NA
V: TRBV5-1
D: TRBD2
CDR3: CASGLAGGSTGEQYF
DNA: TGCGCCAGCGGTCTAGCGGGAGGATCCACGGGAGAGCAGTACTTC

J: TRBJ1-5
size: few
V: TRBV28
D: TRBD1
CDR3: CASSRPRDRGYYSNQPQHF
DNA: TGTGCCAGCAGTCGACCTCGGGACAGGGGATATTATAGCAATCAGCCCCAGCATTTT

J: TRBJ2-1
size: few
V: TRBV10-3
D: TRBD2
CDR3: CAISEGGTSGSYSYNEQFF
DNA: TGTGCCATCAGTGAAGGGGGGACTAGCGGGAGTTATTCCTACAATGAGCAGTTCTTC

J: TRBJ1-1
size: NA
V: TRBV10-2
D: NA
CDR3: CASSELGYLNTEAFF
DNA: TGCGCCAGCAGTGAGTTGGGCTATCTGAACACTGAAGCTTTCTTT

J: TRBJ2-1
size: NA
V: TRBV4-1
D: TRBD1
CDR3: CASRGQGRSSYNEQFF
DNA: TGCGCCAGCAGGGGACAGGGACGAAGCTCCTACAATGAGCAGTTCTTC

J: TRBJ2-3
size: NA
V: TRBV5-1
D: TRBD1
CDR3: CASSLAEGQDSTDTQYF
DNA: TGCGCCAGCAGCTTGGCCGAAGGACAGGACTCCACAGATACGCAGTATTTT